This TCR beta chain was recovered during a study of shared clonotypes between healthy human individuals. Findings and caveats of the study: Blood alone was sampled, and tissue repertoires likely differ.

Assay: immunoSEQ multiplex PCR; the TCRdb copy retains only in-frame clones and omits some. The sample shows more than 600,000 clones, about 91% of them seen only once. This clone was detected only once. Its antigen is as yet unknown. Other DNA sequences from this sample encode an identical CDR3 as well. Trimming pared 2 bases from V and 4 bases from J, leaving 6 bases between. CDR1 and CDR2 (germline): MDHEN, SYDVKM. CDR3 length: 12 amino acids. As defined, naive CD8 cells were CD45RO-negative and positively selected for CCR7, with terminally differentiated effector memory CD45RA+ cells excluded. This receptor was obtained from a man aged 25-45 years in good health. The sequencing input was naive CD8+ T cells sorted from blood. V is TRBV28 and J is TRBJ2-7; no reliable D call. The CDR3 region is CASSLTTYEQYF. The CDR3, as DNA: TGTGCCAGCAGTTTAACCACGTACGAGCAGTACTTC.